The clone carrying this T cell receptor (beta chain) was found a few times. CDR1 SGHVS and CDR2 FQNEAQ come from the germline V gene. The CDR3 is 17 amino acids. V shed 1 base and J shed 0 bases, with 10 bases lying between them. In the authors' workflow: Reference gene primer amplification gave estimated nucleated cell counts. Method: immunoSEQ multiplex PCR; TCRdb's copy keeps in-frame clones and lacks some. V and J calls and clone size are copied from that table; D and trimming were computed from the DNA. The table has 140,000 to 150,000 clones, less than 90% seen once. The data were taken from a study of blood T cell repertoires in COVID-19. Study details: From the United States, Italy and Spain came samples of acute and convalescent COVID-19. The cDNA or gDNA used as material had been derived from T cells, B-cell-depleted T cells, or PBMCs.

V gene TRBV7-8 combines with J gene TRBJ1-6; perhaps TRBD1 as D (5 bases). The sequence derives from a human donor in a cohort sampled during active COVID-19. The specimen was peripheral blood. CDR3 DNA sequence: TGTGCCAGCAGCTTAGTCGGCAGGGACTCCTATAATTCACCCCTCCACTTT. This translates into CASSLVGRDSYNSPLHF.